The TCR beta chain under discussion was sequenced for a study of TIL therapy for anti-PD-1-resistant metastatic lung cancer. The CDR3 runs to 16 residues. CDR1 is SGHTA, CDR2 FQGNSA, per germline. With 5 bases clipped from V and 2 bases from J, the junction kept 10 bases outside the gene matches. Stated time point: pre-treatment sample, taken before nivolumab and TIL therapy. Enrollment ran from 2017 to January 2020. The immunoSEQ assay was v3. Repertoires were generated with immunoSEQ multiplex PCR, while TCRdb's copy carries only in-frame clones and drops some. The table lists about 53,000 clones, roughly 70% of them singletons, with less than 2% in the top ten.

The gene calls are TRBV7-2 and TRBJ2-7; 9 bases are shared with TRBD2. Material: blood, obtained at baseline. The sequence was collected from a person aged 25 to 85 with non-small cell lung cancer. The CDR3 bases are TGTGCCAGCAGCCTACAAGCTAGCGGGGTTCCCTACGAGCAGTACTTC. Translation gives CASSLQASGVPYEQYF. Full variable domain (missing parts from reference TRBV7-2 and TRBJ2-7): GAGVSQSPSNKVTEKGKDVELRCDPISGHTALYWYRQSLGQGLEFLIYFQGNSAPDKSGLPSDRFSAERTGGSVSTLTIQRTQQEDSAVYLCASSLQASGVPYEQYFGPGTRLTVT.